The clone carrying this T cell receptor (beta chain) has just one count. The antigen is not known. The entry originates in a study of radiation and T cells in renal cell carcinoma. CDR3 length equals 18 residues. V was clipped by 8 bases and J by 3 bases; unmatched bases: 19. CDR1 and CDR2 (germline): MDHEN, SYDVKM. Stated treatment: treatment-naive control, cytoreductive nephrectomy. Controls were unirradiated tumors from treatment-naive cytoreductive nephrectomy patients. Clear cell pathology was present in this patient's renal cell carcinoma. Study results and limitations: Only small tumor regions of roughly 0.96 g were sampled.

Repertoires were generated with immunoSEQ multiplex PCR, while TCRdb's copy carries only in-frame clones and drops some. The sample shows roughly 20,000 clones, 59% of them seen only once. The rearrangement links TRBV28 to TRBJ1-1; the match to TRBD1 covers 9 bases. This clonotype was sampled from a man aged 50 to 60 with renal cell carcinoma. Sequenced material: tumor tissue, taken from a patient whose treatment was nephrectomy without radiotherapy. The CDR3 loop is CASPLRSGQGFFDTEAFF. The CDR3, as DNA: TGTGCCAGCCCCTTACGCTCCGGACAGGGGTTTTTCGACACTGAAGCTTTCTTT.